The 21 T cell receptor beta chains given below trace back to one sample, sequenced in a study of T cell repertoires in cytomegalovirus infection. TCRdb called the reads again in MiXCR, with one record for every CDR3 protein. The sample yields nearly 450,000 distinct CDR3 sequences, roughly 30% seen once. Sequencing used PBMCs. The receptors originated from a human donor in good health (CMV status not recorded). Some clones in this sample may be carry-over from other donors' samples.

This clonotype was counted many times. The chain carries TRBV7-2 and TRBJ2-1; TRBD2 aligns across 12 bases. Germline V lookup: CDR1 SGHTA, CDR2 FQGNSA. The CDR3 is made up of 17 amino acids. V trimming: 8 bases; J trimming: 8 bases; junction bases outside the gene matches: 16. CDR3 DNA sequence: TGTGCCAGCGCCCCCAGGGGCCTAGCGGGGGGGCAGGATGAGCAGTTCTTC. Encoded protein: CASAPRGLAGGQDEQFF.

V usage is TRBV20-1 and J usage is TRBJ1-1; D perhaps matches TRBD1 (5 bases). V dropped 2 bases and J dropped 3 bases, with 7 bases sitting between them. CDR1 and CDR2 from the germline V gene are DFQATT and SNEGSKA (reference sequence). The CDR3 spans 12 residues. This CDR3 reads CSARTRDTEAFF. The CDR3 coding sequence is TGCAGTGCTAGAACCAGGGACACTGAAGCTTTCTTT.

This clonotype was observed many times. The chain employs TRBV7-8 and TRBJ2-7; 13 bases agree with TRBD2. There are 15 residues in the CDR3. The junction had 5 bases not matched to a gene; V was cut back by 5 bases and J by 4 bases. CDR1 is SGHVS, CDR2 FQNEAQ, per germline. CDR3 nucleotide sequence: TGTGCCAGCAGCCGAGGGACTAGCGGGGAATACGAGCAGTACTTC. It translates to CASSRGTSGEYEQYF.

The chain couples TRBV28 to TRBJ1-1, with D possibly TRBD1 on 6 matching bases. V gave up 5 bases and J gave up 1 base, with 17 bases separating them. The length of the CDR3 is 16 residues. Per germline, CDR1 MDHEN and CDR2 SYDVKM. CDR3 coding DNA: TGTGCCAGCAGTGTGGGACGCCCCAGGGGGAACACTGAAGCTTTCTTT. Protein sequence: CASSVGRPRGNTEAFF.

This clonotype came up once. A far larger clone lies a single base away; this is likely a read error. The chain has TRBV7-6 and TRBJ2-3; 7 nucleotides match TRBD1. The length of the CDR3 is 14 residues. Germline loops: CDR1 SGHVS, CDR2 FNYEAQ. Germline trimming cut 5 bases from V and 1 base from J; bases unmatched to any gene: 3. The CDR3 region has the DNA TGTGCCAGCAGCCACCAGGGGGGCACAGATACGCAGTATTTT. Encoded protein: CASSHQGGTDTQYF.

This clonotype was observed a handful of times. The rearrangement uses TRBV27 and TRBJ1-2; 10 bases fit TRBD1. Germline-derived CDR1 and CDR2 are MNHEY and SMNVEV (reference sequence). The J segment lost 8 bases and the V segment lost 6 bases, leaving 15 bases of the junction unmatched. The CDR3 totals 16 residues. CDR3 nucleotide sequence: TGTGCCAGCAGGGATGAGGGGACAGGGGATTTGTGGGGCTACACCTTC. Protein: CASRDEGTGDLWGYTF.

This CDR3 reads CASSQDRGTTTGNTIYF. The CDR3 DNA is TGTGCCAGCAGCCAAGATCGCGGGACAACTACGGGAAACACCATATATTTT. The chain carries TRBV4-2 and TRBJ1-3; tentative D call: TRBD1 (6 bases). CDR1 is LGHNA, CDR2 YNFKEQ, per germline. The CDR3 has 17 amino acids. V gave up 0 bases and J gave up 4 bases, with 16 bases separating them.

The V gene is TRBV6-5, the J gene TRBJ2-6, with TRBD2 as a possible D gene (6 bases). The ends were cut back, 6 bases at V and 0 bases at J, with 6 bases in the middle. The CDR3 runs 14 residues. The V gene's germline CDR1 is MNHEY and CDR2 SVGAGI. CDR3 coding DNA: TGTGCCAGCAGGGAGGGCTCTGGGGCCAACGTCCTGACTTTC. Protein sequence: CASREGSGANVLTF.

In this sample, this clonotype turned up a few times. J is TRBJ2-7 and V is TRBV20-1, with D maybe TRBD2 (6 bases). The CDR3 is 12 residues long. Germline CDR1 DFQATT, CDR2 SNEGSKA (reference sequence). Here the CDR3 reads CTGTGLNYEQYF. CDR3 nucleotides: TGCACCGGTACGGGACTCAACTACGAGCAGTACTTC.

The V gene is TRBV6-5, the J gene TRBJ1-1, with D perhaps matching TRBD1 (5 bases). CDR3 size: 17 residues. With 2 bases removed from V and 0 bases from J, the gap between germline ends came to 16 bases. The germline V gene encodes CDR1 MNHEY and CDR2 SVGAGI. The CDR3 reads CASSYVNIGTVNTEAFF. In DNA form, the CDR3 reads TGTGCCAGCAGTTACGTTAATATCGGGACGGTGAACACTGAAGCTTTCTTT.

This clonotype has a count of ten or more. This rearrangement joins TRBV7-2 to TRBJ1-6; D is ambiguous. The CDR3 contains 15 residues. V was trimmed by 5 bases and J by 6 bases, leaving 14 bases between them. Germline-derived CDR1 and CDR2 are SGHTA and FQGNSA. CDR3 region: CASSPGSLSNSPLHF. Written as DNA, the CDR3 is TGTGCCAGCAGCCCCGGGAGCCTGAGTAATTCACCCCTCCACTTT.

This clonotype was picked up many times. CDR3 sequence: CASSSTGVSSYEQYF. CDR3 nucleotides: TGTGCCAGCAGCTCGACAGGGGTCAGCTCCTACGAGCAGTACTTC. This chain connects TRBV7-9 to TRBJ2-7; 8 bases align to TRBD1. The CDR3 loop spans 15 amino acids. The trim removed 4 bases at V and 0 bases at J, leaving 5 bases unmatched. Per germline, CDR1 SEHNR and CDR2 FQNEAQ (reference sequence).

The V call is TRBV28, the J call TRBJ2-1, with D unclear. This CDR3 has 16 residues. Trimming pared 3 bases from V and 3 bases from J, leaving 15 bases between. Per germline, CDR1 MDHEN and CDR2 SYDVKM. DNA of the CDR3: TGTGCCAGCAGTTTCGCTCCCAGCCCCCTCTACAATGAGCAGTTCTTC. It is translated as CASSFAPSPLYNEQFF.

This clonotype was counted only a few times. Possible read error: a much larger clone is one base away. The V call is TRBV7-8, the J call TRBJ1-2; a possible D gene is TRBD1 (5 bases). The CDR3 extends over 15 amino acids. Germline V gene data show CDR1 as SGHVS and CDR2 as FQNEAQ. The CDR3 nucleotides read TGTGCCAGCAGCTCCCGCGTCGGGTGGGACTATGGCTACAACTTC. It specifies CASSSRVGWDYGYNF.

This clonotype was found many times. The chain joins TRBV27 to TRBJ2-1; no reliable D call. Trimming took 0 bases from V and 5 from J, leaving 8 bases between them. The germline gives CDR1 MNHEY, CDR2 SMNVEV (reference sequence). The CDR3 contains 14 residues. CDR3 loop: CASSLSRQNNEQFF. CDR3 coding DNA: TGTGCCAGCAGTTTATCTCGGCAGAACAATGAGCAGTTCTTC.

A few counts support this clonotype. The CDR3: CASSVEGSTEAFF. Written as DNA, the CDR3 is TGTGCCAGCAGTGTGGAGGGGAGCACTGAAGCTTTCTTT. This chain links TRBV6-4 with TRBJ1-1, with a possible D match to TRBD1 (5 bases). This CDR3 contains 13 residues. Trimming pared 4 bases from V and 4 bases from J, leaving 10 bases between. CDR1 MRHNA and CDR2 SNTAGT come from the germline V gene.

The rearrangement joins TRBV2 to TRBJ1-6, with a possible D match to TRBD1 (5 bases). Germline V gives CDR1 SNHLY, CDR2 FYNNEI. V lost 1 base and J lost 10, with 14 bases in between. This CDR3 comprises 15 residues. The DNA for the CDR3 is TGTGCCAGCAGTGAAGGAGCCAGGGTGGGGTCACCCCTCCACTTT. Translating it yields CASSEGARVGSPLHF.

The rearrangement uses TRBV5-1 and TRBJ1-2; the D gene is possibly TRBD1 (6 bases). The CDR3 runs to 16 residues. The V end was cut by 1 base, the J end by 8 bases, with 21 bases between. The germline V gene has CDR1 SGHRS and CDR2 YFSETQ. The CDR3: CASSLYVVQGIEGYTF. The CDR3 DNA sequence: TGCGCCAGCAGCTTGTATGTGGTCCAGGGGATTGAAGGCTACACCTTC.

The rearrangement links TRBV30 to TRBJ2-5; D is ambiguous. The CDR3 has 14 residues. Deletions cut 4 bases from V and 1 base from J, with 13 bases between. Germline V CDR1 and CDR2: GTSNPN, SVGIG (reference sequence). In DNA, the CDR3 is TGTGCCTGGATTCCCGGTCAGTCCCAAGAGACCCAGTACTTC. Amino acid sequence: CAWIPGQSQETQYF. Complete variable domain (other parts from reference TRBV30 and TRBJ2-5): SQTIHQWPATLVQPVGSPLSLECTVEGTSNPNLYWYRQAAGRGLQLLFYSVGIGQISSEVPQNLSASRPQDRQFILSSKKLLLSDSGFYLCAWIPGQSQETQYFGPGTRLLVL.

This clonotype was picked up a small number of times. The chain carries TRBV4-1 and TRBJ1-5; 7 bases align to TRBD1. Germline V gene lookup returns CDR1 MGHRA and CDR2 YSYEKL. The CDR3 sequence is 16 residues long. V shed 1 base, J shed 7 bases, and the junction held 10 bases outside the gene matches. As DNA, the CDR3 is TGCGCCAGCAGCCAAGGTTTAGGGGGCGCGAAGCAGCCCCAGCATTTT. Amino acids: CASSQGLGGAKQPQHF.

The rearrangement joins TRBV7-6 to TRBJ2-7; possibly TRBD1 for D (5 bases). Germline CDR1 is SGHVS and CDR2 is FNYEAQ. The V end was cut by 1 base, the J end by 4 bases, with 14 bases between. The CDR3 is 15 amino acids. In DNA, the CDR3 is TGTGCCAGCAGCTTAGGGGGCGCGGAACTTTACGAGCAGTACTTC. Translation: CASSLGGAELYEQYF.